A selection of T cell receptor beta chains follows, all from one sample in a study of T cell responses to AZD1222 COVID-19 vaccine. The method was immunoSEQ multiplex PCR; TCRdb's version includes in-frame clones alone and lacks a portion of them. The sample holds roughly 160,000 clones, 88% seen once. The starting material was peripheral blood, obtained 28 days after the second AZD1222 dose. These receptor sequences come from an adult who received the AZD1222 COVID-19 vaccine. The CDR3 runs from the conserved cysteine through the conserved F or W. The D gene is left open where the match is weak. Expanded clones are given a class, and other clones once, few, many or no size at all.

abundance,d_gene,v_gene,j_gene,CDR3aa,CDR3nt
-,-,TRBV2,TRBJ2-7,CASSDLRGTYEQYF,TGTGCCAGCAGTGACTTGCGGGGAACCTACGAGCAGTACTTC
-,-,TRBV29-1,TRBJ2-1,CSASLNNEQFF,TGCAGCGCTTCATTAAACAATGAGCAGTTCTTC
once,-,TRBV3-1/TRBV3-2,TRBJ2-6,CASTPELTSGANVLTF,TGTGCCAGCACCCCCGAGTTAACTTCTGGGGCCAACGTCCTGACTTTC
-,TRBD1,TRBV7-2,TRBJ1-1,CASSLVSGTDEAFF,TGTGCCAGCAGCTTAGTGTCGGGGACAGATGAAGCTTTCTTT
-,-,TRBV20-1,TRBJ1-1,CSARGAEAFF,TGCAGTGCTAGAGGTGCTGAAGCTTTCTTT
-,-,TRBV5-6,TRBJ1-1,CASSLALGQMNTEAFF,TGTGCCAGCAGCTTGGCCTTAGGACAGATGAACACTGAAGCTTTCTTT
-,-,TRBV7-2,TRBJ1-1,CASSTRTRNTEAFF,TGTGCCAGCAGCACCAGGACGAGGAACACTGAAGCTTTCTTT
-,TRBD1,TRBV30,TRBJ1-2,CAWSSPGQEIYGYTF,TGTGCCTGGAGTAGCCCGGGACAGGAAATATATGGCTACACCTTC
-,-,TRBV5-1,TRBJ2-3,CASSLSTESTDTQYF,TGCGCCAGCAGCTTGTCGACAGAGAGCACAGATACGCAGTATTTT
-,-,TRBV18,TRBJ2-2,CASSPTATTGELFF,TGTGCCAGCTCACCTACGGCGACCACCGGGGAGCTGTTTTTT
-,TRBD1,TRBV4-1,TRBJ2-1,CASSQGVGQYNEQFF,TGCGCCAGCAGCCAGGGGGTGGGACAGTACAATGAGCAGTTCTTC
-,-,TRBV7-6,TRBJ1-2,CASSLGPGEWYGYTF,TGTGCCAGCAGCTTAGGTCCGGGGGAGTGGTATGGCTACACCTTC
-,TRBD1,TRBV6-5,TRBJ2-7,CASSYSPPTGSQEQYF,TGTGCCAGCAGTTACTCTCCGCCGACAGGGTCTCAAGAGCAGTACTTC
once,-,TRBV18,TRBJ1-5,CASSPDQDPAIKPQHF,TGTGCCAGCTCACCGGATCAGGACCCGGCTATTAAGCCCCAGCATTTT
-,-,TRBV19,TRBJ1-2,CASSIFPGMDYGYTF,TGTGCCAGTAGTATATTTCCAGGGATGGACTATGGCTACACCTTC
-,TRBD1,TRBV29-1,TRBJ1-2,CSVDGQGSRYTF,TGCAGCGTGGATGGACAGGGATCTCGCTACACCTTC
few,-,TRBV5-1,TRBJ1-6,CASSLEQYNSPLHF,TGCGCCAGCAGCTTGGAACAGTATAATTCACCCCTCCACTTT
once,TRBD1,TRBV19,TRBJ1-5,CASRLTGGGNQPQHF,TGTGCCAGTAGGTTGACAGGGGGCGGCAATCAGCCCCAGCATTTT
-,-,TRBV27,TRBJ1-1,CASSFSQRAEAFF,TGTGCCAGCAGTTTTTCCCAGCGGGCTGAAGCTTTCTTT
-,TRBD1,TRBV6-5,TRBJ1-2,CASSYVPGGYGYTF,TGTGCCAGCAGTTACGTGCCAGGGGGCTATGGCTACACCTTC
few,TRBD2,TRBV4-2,TRBJ2-3,CASSPQFGGAGGRAKTTDTQYF,TGTGCCAGCAGCCCACAATTCGGGGGAGCGGGGGGACGAGCGAAAACCACAGATACGCAGTATTTT
-,TRBD1,TRBV5-8,TRBJ1-6,CASSSPGQGRYNSPLHF,TGTGCCAGCAGCTCGCCGGGACAGGGGCGCTATAATTCACCCCTCCACTTT
-,-,TRBV2,TRBJ1-2,CASSRTAGYTF,TGTGCCAGCAGCCGTACGGCTGGCTACACCTTC
-,TRBD2,TRBV4-3,TRBJ2-7,CAILTSGGFEQYF,TGCGCCATACTCACTAGCGGGGGATTCGAGCAGTACTTC
-,TRBD1,TRBV19,TRBJ2-2,CASSLGQGAVGELFF,TGTGCCAGTAGTTTAGGACAGGGGGCCGTCGGGGAGCTGTTTTTT
-,-,TRBV6-5,TRBJ1-3,CASGRSGSGNTIYF,TGTGCCAGCGGCAGGTCCGGCTCTGGAAACACCATATATTTT
-,TRBD1,TRBV28,TRBJ1-1,CASILQGAFEAFF,TGTGCCAGCATTCTACAGGGGGCCTTTGAAGCTTTCTTT
-,TRBD2,TRBV5-1,TRBJ2-1,CASSLLLRGRVNEQFF,TGCGCCAGCAGCTTGCTTCTGCGCGGGAGGGTCAATGAGCAGTTCTTC
-,-,TRBV7-3,TRBJ1-4,CASSQRWQSTNEKLFF,TGTGCCAGCAGCCAAAGGTGGCAGTCAACTAATGAAAAACTGTTTTTT
-,TRBD1,TRBV5-1,TRBJ2-7,CASSSMTGDYEQYF,TGCGCCAGCAGCTCCATGACAGGGGACTACGAGCAGTACTTC
-,-,TRBV5-6,TRBJ1-1,CASSLEQPGAEAFF,TGTGCCAGCAGCTTGGAGCAACCAGGGGCTGAAGCTTTCTTT
-,-,TRBV7-2,TRBJ1-5,CASSFLNGPQHF,TGTGCCAGCAGCTTCCTCAATGGGCCCCAGCATTTT
-,TRBD2,TRBV9,TRBJ2-2,CASSVSAGGGAGELFF,TGTGCCAGCAGCGTATCGGCCGGGGGGGGCGCCGGGGAGCTGTTTTTT
-,-,TRBV2,TRBJ2-5,CASNGVKLWGETQYF,TGTGCCAGCAATGGGGTGAAGCTTTGGGGAGAGACCCAGTACTTC
-,-,TRBV10-3,TRBJ2-7,CATDRAAGTYEQYF,TGTGCCACCGATCGCGCCGCAGGGACCTACGAGCAGTACTTC
-,TRBD1,TRBV3-1/TRBV3-2,TRBJ1-4,CASSPEGQHREKLFF,TGTGCCAGCAGCCCAGAGGGACAGCACAGGGAAAAACTGTTTTTT
-,-,TRBV2,TRBJ1-4,CASSLDGYELFF,TGTGCCAGCAGTCTGGACGGGTATGAACTGTTTTTT
-,-,TRBV13,TRBJ2-1,CASSLVTGTGRTSSYNEQFF,TGTGCCAGCAGCTTAGTTACCGGGACCGGACGCACTAGCTCCTACAATGAGCAGTTCTTC
few,TRBD1,TRBV3-1/TRBV3-2,TRBJ2-7,CASSQGTGPYEQYF,TGTGCCAGCAGCCAAGGGACAGGGCCATACGAGCAGTACTTC
-,-,TRBV30,TRBJ1-2,CAWRPPGIYGYTF,TGTGCCTGGAGGCCTCCAGGGATCTATGGCTACACCTTC
-,-,TRBV7-9,TRBJ1-2,CASTGETYGYTF,TGTGCCAGCACAGGGGAGACCTATGGCTACACCTTC
-,TRBD1,TRBV3-1/TRBV3-2,TRBJ1-5,CASSTGGVSNQPQHF,TGTGCCAGCAGTACAGGGGGCGTAAGCAATCAGCCCCAGCATTTT
-,-,TRBV5-4,TRBJ2-7,CASSFPSPGEQYF,TGTGCCAGCAGCTTCCCCTCCCCGGGCGAGCAGTACTTC
-,-,TRBV27,TRBJ2-2,CASSLIVPTGELFF,TGTGCCAGCAGTTTGATAGTCCCCACCGGGGAGCTGTTTTTT
-,TRBD1,TRBV5-6,TRBJ1-2,CASSLRARGNGYTF,TGTGCCAGCAGCTTGAGGGCCAGGGGGAATGGCTACACCTTC
-,-,TRBV7-6,TRBJ2-2,CASSPIMNTGELFF,TGTGCCAGCAGCCCCATCATGAACACCGGGGAGCTGTTTTTT
once,-,TRBV6-5,TRBJ1-6,CASDPKNSPLHF,TGTGCCAGTGATCCAAAGAATTCACCCCTCCACTTT
-,TRBD2,TRBV7-2,TRBJ2-7,CASSLLAGTLGQYF,TGTGCCAGCAGCCTTCTAGCGGGGACGCTGGGACAGTACTTC
-,-,TRBV25-1,TRBJ1-1,CASIRDTNTEAFF,TGTGCCAGCATCCGGGACACCAACACTGAAGCTTTCTTT
-,-,TRBV6-6,TRBJ2-2,CASSSPGREPGELFF,TGTGCCAGCAGTTCTCCGGGAAGAGAGCCCGGGGAGCTGTTTTTT
-,-,TRBV13,TRBJ2-1,CASSLGGGAYNEQFF,TGTGCCAGCAGCCTCGGAGGGGGAGCTTACAATGAGCAGTTCTTC
-,-,TRBV27,TRBJ2-7,CASSFGQSYEQYF,TGTGCCAGCAGTTTTGGGCAGAGCTACGAGCAGTACTTC
-,TRBD1,TRBV30,TRBJ1-1,CAANRGFGTEAFF,TGTGCCGCCAACAGGGGCTTCGGAACTGAAGCTTTCTTT
-,TRBD1,TRBV29-1,TRBJ2-7,CSVAGGDEQYF,TGCAGCGTCGCAGGGGGCGACGAGCAGTACTTC